This TCR beta chain was recorded in a study of blood T cell repertoires in COVID-19. Study-level background: Acute and convalescent COVID-19 samples came from the United States, Italy and Spain.

TCRdb's table, derived via immunoSEQ multiplex PCR, lists solely in-frame clones and lacks some. The sample records approximately 440,000 clones, 87% being singletons. Participant ages covered roughly 18 to 89 years across about 25 US areas. Assignments of participants to cohorts depended upon their own reported clinical history. V was trimmed by 4 bases and J by 6 bases, leaving 20 bases between them. Germline V gene sequence: CDR1 SGHDT, CDR2 YYEEEE. The CDR3 covers 16 residues. V gene TRBV5-6 combines with J gene TRBJ1-5; the D gene is possibly TRBD1 (5 bases). The sequenced sample was PBMCs or T cells enriched from blood (not recorded which). The source of this sequence is a woman in her late teens or twenties who had recovered from COVID-19. Here the CDR3 reads CASSHQQALGGQPQHF. DNA of the CDR3: TGTGCCAGCAGCCATCAACAGGCGCTCGGGGGTCAGCCCCAGCATTTT.